This TCR beta chain was obtained from a study of blood T cell repertoires in COVID-19. About the research overall: The origin of the acute and convalescent COVID-19 samples was the United States, Italy and Spain. Sources were T cells, B-cell-depleted T cells, or PBMCs; the material itself was cDNA or gDNA.

Germline CDR1 LNHDA, CDR2 SQIVND (reference sequence). V gave up 3 bases and J gave up 7 bases, with 10 bases separating them. The length of the CDR3 is 14 residues. As originally analysed: Quantification of nucleated cells was approximated via reference gene primer amplification. Repertoires were generated with immunoSEQ multiplex PCR, while TCRdb's copy carries only in-frame clones and drops some. For V, J and clone size, that table is used; D and trimming come from the DNA. The sample includes fewer than 250,000 clones, about 91% seen only once; the top ten take around 1.2%. V and J are TRBV19 and TRBJ1-6, with D unresolved. This sequence was found in a man under 40 with acute or convalescent COVID-19. The specimen was peripheral blood. DNA of the CDR3: TGTGCCAGTAGTATTTCTCGCCAGAATTCACCCCTCCACTTT. Amino acid sequence: CASSISRQNSPLHF.